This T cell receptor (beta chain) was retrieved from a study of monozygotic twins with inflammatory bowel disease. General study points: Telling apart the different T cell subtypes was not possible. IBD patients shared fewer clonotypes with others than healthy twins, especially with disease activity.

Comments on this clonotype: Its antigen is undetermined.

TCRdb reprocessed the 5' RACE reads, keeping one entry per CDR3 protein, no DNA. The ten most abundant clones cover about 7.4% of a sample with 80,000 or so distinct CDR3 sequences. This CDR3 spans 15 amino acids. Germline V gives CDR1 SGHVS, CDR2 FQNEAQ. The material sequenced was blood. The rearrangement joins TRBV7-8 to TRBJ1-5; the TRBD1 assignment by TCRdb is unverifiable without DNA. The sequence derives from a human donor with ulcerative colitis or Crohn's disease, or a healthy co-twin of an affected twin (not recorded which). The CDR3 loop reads CASSLGGTVYQPQHF. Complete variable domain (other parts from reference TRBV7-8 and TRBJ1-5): GAGVSQSPRYKVAKRGQDVALRCDPISGHVSLFWYQQALGQGPEFLTYFQNEAQLDKSGLPSDRFFAERPEGSVSTLKIQRTQQEDSAVYLCASSLGGTVYQPQHFGDGTRLSIL.